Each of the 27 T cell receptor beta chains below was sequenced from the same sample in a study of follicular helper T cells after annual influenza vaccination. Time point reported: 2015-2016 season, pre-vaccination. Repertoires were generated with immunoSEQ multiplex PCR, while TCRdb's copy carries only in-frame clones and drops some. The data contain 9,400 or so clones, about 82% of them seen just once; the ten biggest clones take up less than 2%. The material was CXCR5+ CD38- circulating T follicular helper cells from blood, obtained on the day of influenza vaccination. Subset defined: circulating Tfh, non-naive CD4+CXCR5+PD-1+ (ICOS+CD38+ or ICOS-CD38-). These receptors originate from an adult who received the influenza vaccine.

DNA of the CDR3: TGTGCCAGTAGTGCTCCCGGGACTAGACTCTCTGAGCAGTTCTTC. It is translated as CASSAPGTRLSEQFF. The chain combines TRBV19 with TRBJ2-1; 8 bases align to TRBD2. This CDR3 has 15 residues. Per germline, CDR1 LNHDA and CDR2 SQIVND (reference sequence). Trimming removed 5 bases from V and 9 bases from J; junction bases left unmatched: 12.

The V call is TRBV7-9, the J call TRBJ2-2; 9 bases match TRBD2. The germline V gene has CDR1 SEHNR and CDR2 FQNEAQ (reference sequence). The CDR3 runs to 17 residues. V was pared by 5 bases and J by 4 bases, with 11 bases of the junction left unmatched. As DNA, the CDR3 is TGTGCCAGCAGCCCCCAACGCGGGAGGGGGGGCACCGGGGAGCTGTTTTTT. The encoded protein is CASSPQRGRGGTGELFF.

The CDR3 here is CASSPHGGGEQYF. CDR3 sequence (DNA): TGTGCCAGCAGTCCCCACGGGGGCGGCGAGCAGTACTTC. The chain is built from TRBV28 and TRBJ2-7; TRBD1 or TRBD2 may be the D gene (6 bases each). The CDR3 runs 13 residues. V shed 5 bases and J shed 6 bases, with 14 bases lying between them. Germline V gives CDR1 MDHEN, CDR2 SYDVKM.

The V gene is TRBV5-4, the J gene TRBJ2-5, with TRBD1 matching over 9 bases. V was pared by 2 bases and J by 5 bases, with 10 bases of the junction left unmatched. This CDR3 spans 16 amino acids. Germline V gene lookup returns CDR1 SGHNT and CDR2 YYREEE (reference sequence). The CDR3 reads CASSLGTGGVRETQYF. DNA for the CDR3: TGTGCCAGCAGCTTAGGAACAGGGGGCGTCAGGGAGACCCAGTACTTC.

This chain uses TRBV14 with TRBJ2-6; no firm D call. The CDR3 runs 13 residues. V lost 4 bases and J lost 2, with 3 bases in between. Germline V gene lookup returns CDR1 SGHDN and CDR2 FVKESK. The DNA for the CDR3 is TGTGCCAGCAGCCCCACTGGGGCCAACGTCCTGACTTTC. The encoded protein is CASSPTGANVLTF. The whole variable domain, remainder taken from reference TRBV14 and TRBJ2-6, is EAGVTQFPSHSVIEKGQTVTLRCDPISGHDNLYWYRRVMGKEIKFLLHFVKESKQDESGMPNNRFLAERTGGTYSTLKVQPAELEDSGVYFCASSPTGANVLTFGAGSRLTVL.

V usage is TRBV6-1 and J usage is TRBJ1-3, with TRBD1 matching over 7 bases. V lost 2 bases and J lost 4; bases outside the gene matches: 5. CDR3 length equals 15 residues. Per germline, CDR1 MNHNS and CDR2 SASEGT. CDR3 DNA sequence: TGTGCCAGCAGTGAACGGACAGGCGAAGGAAACACCATATATTTT. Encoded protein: CASSERTGEGNTIYF.

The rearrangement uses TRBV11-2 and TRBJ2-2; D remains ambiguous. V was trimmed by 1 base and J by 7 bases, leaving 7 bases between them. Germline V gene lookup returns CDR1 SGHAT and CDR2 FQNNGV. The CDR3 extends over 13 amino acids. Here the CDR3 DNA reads TGTGCCAGCAGCTTAGTCCTCGGCGGGGAGCTGTTTTTT. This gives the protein CASSLVLGGELFF.

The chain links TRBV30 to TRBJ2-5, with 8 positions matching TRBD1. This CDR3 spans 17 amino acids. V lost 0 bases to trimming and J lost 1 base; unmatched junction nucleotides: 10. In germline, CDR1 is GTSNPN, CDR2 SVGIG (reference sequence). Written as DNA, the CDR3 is TGTGCCTGGAGTGTTCATTTAGCCGGACAGGGCCAAGAGACCCAGTACTTC. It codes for CAWSVHLAGQGQETQYF.

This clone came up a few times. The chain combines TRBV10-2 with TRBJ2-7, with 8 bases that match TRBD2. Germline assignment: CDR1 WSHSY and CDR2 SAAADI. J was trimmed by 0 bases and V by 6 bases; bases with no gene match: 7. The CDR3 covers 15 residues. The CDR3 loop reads CASRESGSLSYEQYF. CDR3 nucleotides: TGCGCCAGCAGGGAGAGCGGGAGCCTCTCCTACGAGCAGTACTTC.

The CDR3 loop is CASSEMVYGYTF. CDR3 nucleotides: TGTGCCAGCAGTGAAATGGTCTATGGCTACACCTTC. The genes are TRBV6-1 and TRBJ1-2; D uncertain. CDR3 length: 12 residues. Germline CDR1 MNHNS, CDR2 SASEGT. Between the trimmed V and J ends, which lost 2 bases and 4 bases, there was a span of 5 bases.

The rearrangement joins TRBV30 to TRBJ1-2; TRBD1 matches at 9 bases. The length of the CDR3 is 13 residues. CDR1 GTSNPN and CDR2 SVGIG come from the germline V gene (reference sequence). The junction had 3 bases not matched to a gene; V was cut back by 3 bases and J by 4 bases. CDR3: CAWRPGQGYGYTF. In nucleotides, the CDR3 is TGTGCCTGGAGACCGGGACAGGGCTATGGCTACACCTTC.

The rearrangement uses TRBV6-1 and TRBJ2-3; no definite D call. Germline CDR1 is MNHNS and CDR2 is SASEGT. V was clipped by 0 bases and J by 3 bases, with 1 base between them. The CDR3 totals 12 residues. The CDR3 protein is CASSEATDTQYF. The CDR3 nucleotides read TGTGCCAGCAGTGAAGCGACAGATACGCAGTATTTT.

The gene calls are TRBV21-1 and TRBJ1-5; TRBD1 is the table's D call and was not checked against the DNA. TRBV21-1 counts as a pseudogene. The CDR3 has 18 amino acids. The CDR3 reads CASRPAAEGQGFNQPQHF. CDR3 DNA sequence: TGTGCCAGCCGGCCAGCAGCAGAGGGACAAGGTTTCAATCAGCCCCAGCATTTT.

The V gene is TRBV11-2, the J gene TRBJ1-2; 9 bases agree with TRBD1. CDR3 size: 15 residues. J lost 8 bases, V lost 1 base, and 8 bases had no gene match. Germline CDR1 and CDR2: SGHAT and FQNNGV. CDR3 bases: TGTGCCAGCAGCTTAGCCGGGACAGGGAAGGGAGGCTACACCTTC. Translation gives CASSLAGTGKGGYTF.

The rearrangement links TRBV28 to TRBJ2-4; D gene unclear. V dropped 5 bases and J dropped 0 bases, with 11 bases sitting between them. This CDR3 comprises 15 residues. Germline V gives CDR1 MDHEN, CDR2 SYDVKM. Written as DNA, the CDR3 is TGTGCCAGCAGTCCGGCAGAACTAGCCAAAAACATTCAGTACTTC. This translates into CASSPAELAKNIQYF.

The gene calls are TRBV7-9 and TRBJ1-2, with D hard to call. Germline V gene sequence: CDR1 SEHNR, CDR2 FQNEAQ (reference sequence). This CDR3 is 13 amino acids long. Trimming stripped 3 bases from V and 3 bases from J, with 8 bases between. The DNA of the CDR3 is TGTGCCAGCAGCTTTGGCAGTGACTATGGCTACACCTTC. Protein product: CASSFGSDYGYTF.

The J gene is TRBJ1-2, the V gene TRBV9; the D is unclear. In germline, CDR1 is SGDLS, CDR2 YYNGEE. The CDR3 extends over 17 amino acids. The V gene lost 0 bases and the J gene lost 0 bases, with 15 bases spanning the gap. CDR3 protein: CASSVGPLRTSNYGYTF. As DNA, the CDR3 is TGTGCCAGCAGCGTAGGCCCCCTCCGCACTTCTAACTATGGCTACACCTTC.

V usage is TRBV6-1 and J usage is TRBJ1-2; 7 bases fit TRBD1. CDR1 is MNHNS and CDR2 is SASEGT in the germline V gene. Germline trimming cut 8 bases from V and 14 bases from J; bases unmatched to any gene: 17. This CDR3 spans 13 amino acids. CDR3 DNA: TGTGCCAGCGTACGACAGGGTCAGGGAGATTTGACCTTC. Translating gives CASVRQGQGDLTF.

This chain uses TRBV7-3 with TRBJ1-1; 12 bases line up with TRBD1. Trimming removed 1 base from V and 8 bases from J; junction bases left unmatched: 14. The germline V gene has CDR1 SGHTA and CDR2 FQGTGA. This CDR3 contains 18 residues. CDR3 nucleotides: TGTGCCAGCAGCTTAAAGTACTTGGGACAGGGGGCTTTTCTAGAAGCTTTCTTT. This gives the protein CASSLKYLGQGAFLEAFF.

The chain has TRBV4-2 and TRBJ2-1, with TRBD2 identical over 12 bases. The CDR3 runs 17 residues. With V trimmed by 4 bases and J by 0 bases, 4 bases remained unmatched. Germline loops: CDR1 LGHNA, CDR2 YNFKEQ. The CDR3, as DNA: TGTGCCAGCAGCCGATCGACTAGCGGGAGCTCCTACAATGAGCAGTTCTTC. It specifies CASSRSTSGSSYNEQFF.

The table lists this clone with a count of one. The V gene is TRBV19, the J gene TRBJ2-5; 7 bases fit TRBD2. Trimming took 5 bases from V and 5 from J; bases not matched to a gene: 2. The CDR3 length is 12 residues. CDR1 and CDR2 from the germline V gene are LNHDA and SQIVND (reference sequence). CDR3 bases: TGTGCCAGTAGTTACGGGAGGGAGACCCAGTACTTC. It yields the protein CASSYGRETQYF.

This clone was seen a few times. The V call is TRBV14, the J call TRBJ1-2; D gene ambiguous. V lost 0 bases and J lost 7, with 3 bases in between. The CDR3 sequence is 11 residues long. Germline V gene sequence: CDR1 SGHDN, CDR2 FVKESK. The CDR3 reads CASSQDRGYTF. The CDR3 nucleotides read TGTGCCAGCAGCCAAGACCGTGGCTACACCTTC.

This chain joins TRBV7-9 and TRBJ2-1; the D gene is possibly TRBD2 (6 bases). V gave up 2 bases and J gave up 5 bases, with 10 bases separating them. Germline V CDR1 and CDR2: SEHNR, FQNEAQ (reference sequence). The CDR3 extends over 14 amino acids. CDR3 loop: CASSLFVADNEQFF. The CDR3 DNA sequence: TGTGCCAGCAGCTTATTCGTAGCGGACAATGAGCAGTTCTTC.

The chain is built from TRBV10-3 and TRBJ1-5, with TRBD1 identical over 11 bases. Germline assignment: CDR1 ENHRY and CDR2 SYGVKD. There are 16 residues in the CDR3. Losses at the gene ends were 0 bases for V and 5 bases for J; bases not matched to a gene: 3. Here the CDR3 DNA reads TGTGCCATCAGTGAGTCGGGACAGGGGGGCTATCAGCCCCAGCATTTT. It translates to CAISESGQGGYQPQHF.

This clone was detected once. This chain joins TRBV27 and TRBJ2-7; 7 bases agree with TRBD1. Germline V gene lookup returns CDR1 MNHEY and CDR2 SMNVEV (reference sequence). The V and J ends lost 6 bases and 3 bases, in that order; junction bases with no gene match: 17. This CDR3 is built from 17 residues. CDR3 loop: CASSKGLTGQIFYEQYF. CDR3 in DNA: TGTGCCAGCAGCAAGGGTTTAACGGGACAGATCTTCTACGAGCAGTACTTC.

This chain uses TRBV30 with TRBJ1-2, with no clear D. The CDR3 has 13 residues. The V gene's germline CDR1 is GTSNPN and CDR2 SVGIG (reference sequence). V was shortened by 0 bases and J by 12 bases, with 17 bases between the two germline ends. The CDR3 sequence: CAWSVRGRDRHTF. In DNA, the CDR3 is TGTGCCTGGAGTGTAAGAGGGCGGGATAGACACACCTTC.

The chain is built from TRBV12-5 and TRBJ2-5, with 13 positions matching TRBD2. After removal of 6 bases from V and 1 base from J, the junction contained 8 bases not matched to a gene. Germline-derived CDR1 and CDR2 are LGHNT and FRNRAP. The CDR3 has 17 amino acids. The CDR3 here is CASGQGLAGPSQETQYF. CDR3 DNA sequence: TGTGCTAGTGGCCAGGGACTAGCGGGACCCTCCCAAGAGACCCAGTACTTC.